The 25 T cell receptor beta chains given below trace back to one sample, sequenced in a study of monozygotic twins with inflammatory bowel disease. TCRdb re-called the 5' RACE reads; every CDR3 protein appears as one record, without DNA. Recorded for this sample: about 330,000 distinct CDR3 sequences. Sequencing was done on a sample of blood. The origin of the receptors is a human donor with ulcerative colitis or Crohn's disease, or a healthy co-twin of an affected twin (not recorded which).

This rearrangement joins TRBV5-1 to TRBJ1-3. In germline, CDR1 is SGHRS, CDR2 YFSETQ. The CDR3 sequence is 15 residues long. CDR3 sequence reads: CASSTDGTSGNTIYF.

The chain joins TRBV12-3 or TRBV12-4 to TRBJ2-7; TCRdb indicates TRBD1, and absent DNA this call remains unverified. The CDR3 contains 15 residues. The CDR3 region is CASSFYGQGGYEQYF.

The chain has TRBV20-1 and TRBJ2-7; there is no DNA to check the TCRdb D call of TRBD2. Germline CDR1 reads DFQATT; CDR2 reads SNEGSKA (reference sequence). The CDR3 sequence is 14 residues long. The CDR3 loop is CSAAGLARSYEQYF.

The gene calls are TRBV6-5 and TRBJ2-7; without DNA, the TCRdb call of TRBD1 cannot be checked. CDR3 size: 12 residues. The germline V gene has CDR1 MNHEY and CDR2 SVGAGI. This CDR3 reads CASSRGAYEQYF.

The chain uses TRBV21-1 and TRBJ2-5; the D gene TCRdb calls, TRBD2, cannot be checked with no DNA. TRBV21-1 is labeled a pseudogene. CDR3 length: 16 amino acids. The CDR3 is CASSMPLAGGGETQYF.

The chain joins TRBV5-1 to TRBJ2-5; the D call from TCRdb, TRBD1, cannot be confirmed without DNA. The CDR3 sequence is 15 residues long. Germline values: CDR1 SGHRS, CDR2 YFSETQ. CDR3: CASSLEDRGPETQYF.

V and J are TRBV4-1 and TRBJ2-2. The CDR3 has 12 amino acids. Germline V gives CDR1 MGHRA, CDR2 YSYEKL. The CDR3 is CASSQGSGELFF.

V is TRBV5-1 and J is TRBJ1-3. Looked up from germline, CDR1 is SGHRS and CDR2 is YFSETQ. CDR3 length: 16 residues. The CDR3 sequence: CASSLALQGSGNTIYF.

The chain combines TRBV29-1 with TRBJ1-2. The germline gives CDR1 SQVTM, CDR2 ANQGSEA. The CDR3 consists of 12 residues. The chain's CDR3 is CSVREADGGYTF. Complete variable domain (other parts from reference TRBV29-1 and TRBJ1-2): SAVISQKPSRDICQRGTSLTIQCQVDSQVTMMFWYRQQPGQSLTLIATANQGSEATYESGFVIDKFPISRPNLTFSTLTVSNMSPEDSSIYLCSVREADGGYTFGSGTRLTVV.

The rearrangement uses TRBV11-3 and TRBJ2-1. The germline V gene encodes CDR1 SGHNT and CDR2 YENEEA. The CDR3 covers 14 residues. The CDR3 protein is CASSLVAGSNEQFF.

This chain joins TRBV11-2 and TRBJ2-7; TCRdb picks TRBD1, but there is no DNA to check that call. The V gene's germline CDR1 is SGHAT and CDR2 FQNNGV. The CDR3 contains 14 residues. CDR3: CASSVTGEVYEQYF.

This chain links TRBV6-5 with TRBJ1-2. Germline lookup yields CDR1 MNHEY and CDR2 SVGAGI. The CDR3 has 14 amino acids. This CDR3 is CASSYSNGLGGYTF.

CDR3 in amino acids: CSVEKRENYNEQFF. The chain couples TRBV29-1 to TRBJ2-1; TCRdb's assignment of TRBD2 cannot be checked, as there is no DNA. The CDR3 is made up of 14 amino acids. CDR1 and CDR2 (germline): SQVTM, ANQGSEA.

This chain joins TRBV14 and TRBJ2-1. Germline V gives CDR1 SGHDN, CDR2 FVKESK. This CDR3 is built from 12 residues. CDR3 sequence: CASSASLNEQFF.

The V gene is TRBV3-1, the J gene TRBJ2-4; TCRdb indicates TRBD1, and absent DNA this call remains unverified. This CDR3 comprises 17 residues. From germline, CDR1 is LGHDT and CDR2 YNNKEL (reference sequence). CDR3: CASSQDRNGGRGANQYF. Supplemented by reference TRBV3-1 and TRBJ2-4, the full variable domain reads DTAVSQTPKYLVTQMGNDKSIKCEQNLGHDTMYWYKQDSKKFLKIMFSYNNKELIINETVPNRFSPKSPDKAHLNLHINSLELGDSAVYFCASSQDRNGGRGANQYFGAGTRLSVL.

The chain couples TRBV29-1 to TRBJ1-5; TCRdb reports TRBD1, a call that lacks DNA to check it against. Germline CDR1 reads SQVTM; CDR2 reads ANQGSEA. CDR3 length: 14 amino acids. CDR3 protein: CSVEGGGPNQPQHF.

The J gene is TRBJ2-7, the V gene TRBV6-1; TCRdb calls TRBD1, which cannot be checked without DNA. The CDR3 runs 15 residues. Germline lookup yields CDR1 MNHNS and CDR2 SASEGT. This CDR3 reads CASSTRGRNSYEQYF.

The rearrangement links TRBV2 to TRBJ2-1; lacking DNA, the TRBD1 call made by TCRdb goes unchecked. The germline V gene has CDR1 SNHLY and CDR2 FYNNEI. This CDR3 has 11 amino acids. CDR3: CASGSDRAQFF.

The V call is TRBV25-1, the J call TRBJ2-2. There are 13 residues in the CDR3. Per the germline V gene, CDR1 is MGHDK and CDR2 is SYGVNS. CDR3 protein: CVSSERVPGELFF.

V gene TRBV15 combines with J gene TRBJ2-4; the TRBD2 assignment by TCRdb is unverifiable without DNA. Germline V gives CDR1 LNHNV, CDR2 YYDKDF (reference sequence). The CDR3 totals 13 residues. This chain's CDR3 is CATSTGGGNIQYF.

The chain recombines TRBV29-1 with TRBJ2-7. The germline V gene encodes CDR1 SQVTM and CDR2 ANQGSEA. CDR3 size: 12 residues. CDR3 sequence reads: CSVEDRGHEQYF.

The chain has TRBV7-9 and TRBJ2-1. The CDR3 is made up of 12 amino acids. Germline V lookup: CDR1 SEHNR, CDR2 FQNEAQ (reference sequence). CDR3 sequence reads: CASSLGLVEQFF.

The genes are TRBV5-1 and TRBJ2-7; TCRdb's D gene call, TRBD1, goes unchecked for lack of DNA. This CDR3 is built from 15 residues. Per germline, CDR1 SGHRS and CDR2 YFSETQ. This CDR3 is CASSSWRGLSYEQYF.

The rearrangement joins TRBV2 to TRBJ2-1; the D call of TRBD2 rests on TCRdb alone, since no DNA is present to check it. Germline loops: CDR1 SNHLY, CDR2 FYNNEI. The CDR3 runs 16 residues. CDR3 region: CASSVIPGGFYNEQFF.

The chain couples TRBV7-9 to TRBJ2-6. The germline V gene encodes CDR1 SEHNR and CDR2 FQNEAQ (reference sequence). The CDR3 has 13 amino acids. The CDR3 sequence is CASSQSGANVLTF. Full variable domain (remainder filled in from reference TRBV7-9 and TRBJ2-6): DTGVSQNPRHKITKRGQNVTFRCDPISEHNRLYWYRQTLGQGPEFLTYFQNEAQLEKSRLLSDRFSAERPKGSFSTLEIQRTEQGDSAMYLCASSQSGANVLTFGAGSRLTVL.